This TCR beta chain stems from a study of T cells in Graves' hyperthyroidism and ophthalmopathy. Study results and caveats: Blood also held most thyroid clonotypes expanded beyond 0.001.

The source material, RNA transcripts, was used to amplify TCR beta CDR3 regions. HTBI primers drove first-round RT-PCR of the TCR CDR3. TCRdb re-called the multiplex PCR reads through MiXCR, storing one row per CDR3 protein. This table has more than 500,000 distinct CDR3 sequences, about 16% appearing once. CDR1 is SQVTM, CDR2 ANQGSEA, per germline. The CDR3 is 11 residues long. V was trimmed by 5 bases and J by 2 bases, leaving 7 bases between them. Uncontrolled infection, other autoimmune disease, pregnancy or lactation led to exclusion. Concerning this clonotype: Its matching antigen is unknown.

V gene TRBV29-1 combines with J gene TRBJ2-7; either TRBD1 or TRBD2 may fit D (5 bases each). The sequence was obtained from a woman in her 30s with Graves' hyperthyroidism. The sample taken for sequencing was blood. The chain's CDR3 is CSVWDAYEQYF. In DNA form, the CDR3 reads TGCAGCGTTTGGGACGCCTACGAGCAGTACTTC.